This entry lists 13 T cell receptor beta chains sequenced from one sample in a study of OX40 agonist ivuxolimab in advanced cancers. Profiled with immunoSEQ multiplex PCR; TCRdb holds only in-frame clones, not every one. Here the sample spans more than 65,000 clones, about 87% being singletons. The sequences come from CD4+ or CD8+ T cells sorted from blood, collected in a trial of the OX40 agonist ivuxolimab. The receptors were gathered from an adult with an advanced solid tumor such as melanoma, head and neck, liver or kidney cancer.

This clone has more than one count but fewer than ten. The chain links TRBV2 to TRBJ1-2; 9 nucleotides match TRBD1. V was clipped by 7 bases and J by 9 bases; unmatched bases: 6. CDR1 and CDR2 from the germline V gene are SNHLY and FYNNEI. The length of the CDR3 is 12 residues. The CDR3: CASNRDRARYTF. The CDR3 DNA follows: TGTGCCAGCAACCGGGACAGGGCACGCTACACCTTC.

J is TRBJ2-6 and V is TRBV7-9, with TRBD2 matching over 7 bases. The CDR3 is 16 residues long. Germline V gene sequence: CDR1 SEHNR, CDR2 FQNEAQ (reference sequence). J lost 0 bases, V lost 5 bases, and 4 bases had no gene match. In DNA, the CDR3 is TGTGCCAGCAGCCTAGGCGGGAGCTCTGGGGCCAACGTCCTGACTTTC. Protein product: CASSLGGSSGANVLTF.

The chain uses TRBV5-1 and TRBJ2-6; 8 positions match TRBD1. CDR1 and CDR2 from the germline V gene are SGHRS and YFSETQ. J was trimmed by 0 bases and V by 0 bases; bases with no gene match: 2. CDR3 length: 17 residues. DNA for the CDR3: TGCGCCAGCAGCTTGGGACAGGGGAACTCTGGGGCCAACGTCCTGACTTTC. The encoded protein is CASSLGQGNSGANVLTF. Supplemented by reference TRBV5-1 and TRBJ2-6, the full variable domain reads KAGVTQTPRYLIKTRGQQVTLSCSPISGHRSVSWYQQTPGQGLQFLFEYFSETQRNKGNFPGRFSGRQFSNSRSEMNVSTLELGDSALYLCASSLGQGNSGANVLTFGAGSRLTVL.

The V gene is TRBV11-2, the J gene TRBJ1-2; tentatively, D is TRBD1 (6 bases). The CDR3 totals 13 residues. Germline values: CDR1 SGHAT, CDR2 FQNNGV. Trimming shortened V by 5 bases and J by 6 bases, and 13 bases separated the two germline ends. In DNA, the CDR3 is TGTGCCAGCAGCCCACAGGGACCCCATGGCTACACCTTC. As protein: CASSPQGPHGYTF. The full variable domain, rest sourced from reference TRBV11-2 and TRBJ1-2, is EAGVAQSPRYKIIEKRQSVAFWCNPISGHATLYWYQQILGQGPKLLIQFQNNGVVDDSQLPKDRFSAERLKGVDSTLKIQPAKLEDSAVYLCASSPQGPHGYTFGSGTRLTVV.

Turning to this clone: This same CDR3 is encoded by further DNA sequences in the sample. The genes are TRBV20-1 and TRBJ1-1; D is perhaps TRBD1 (5 bases). Germline V CDR1 and CDR2: DFQATT, SNEGSKA (reference sequence). The CDR3 length is 10 residues. V was shortened by 1 base and J by 11 bases, with 8 bases between the two germline ends. The DNA for the CDR3 is TGCAGTGCTAGAGCCAGGGAGGCTTTCTTT. It codes for CSARAREAFF.

The rearrangement joins TRBV5-1 to TRBJ1-4, with 8 bases that match TRBD1. The CDR3 contains 15 residues. The trim removed 1 base at V and 8 bases at J, leaving 7 bases unmatched. Germline lookup yields CDR1 SGHRS and CDR2 YFSETQ. The CDR3 nucleotides are TGCGCCAGCAGCTTGTTGGGGCAGGGGGCGGAAAAACTGTTTTTT. It translates to CASSLLGQGAEKLFF.

In its sample, this clone was seen a few times. V usage is TRBV18 and J usage is TRBJ2-1; D is unclear. The CDR3 contains 15 residues. The V gene's germline CDR1 is KGHSH and CDR2 LQKENI. V lost 2 bases, J lost 1 base, and 9 bases lay in between. CDR3 amino acids: CASSPNSESYNEQFF. DNA for the CDR3: TGTGCCAGCTCACCAAACTCCGAGTCCTACAATGAGCAGTTCTTC.

The chain employs TRBV5-1 and TRBJ2-5; 14 bases map to TRBD2. This CDR3 is 19 amino acids long. J gave up 5 bases and V 0 bases, and 12 bases lay outside the gene matches. The germline CDR1 and CDR2 sequences are SGHRS and YFSETQ. The CDR3 nucleotides read TGCGCCAGCAGCTTGGCGCTCGGGACTAGCGGGGGCTCAGGGGAGACCCAGTACTTC. Amino acids: CASSLALGTSGGSGETQYF.

V and J are TRBV2 and TRBJ2-7; weak D call: TRBD2 (5 bases). The germline gives CDR1 SNHLY, CDR2 FYNNEI. Trimming took 4 bases from V and 5 from J, leaving 9 bases between them. CDR3 size: 12 residues. The CDR3 nucleotides are TGTGCCAGCAGTGGGACTCCCGACGAGCAGTACTTC. The encoded protein is CASSGTPDEQYF.

The chain is built from TRBV19 and TRBJ1-1; TRBD1 might be the D (6 bases). This CDR3 is 13 amino acids long. CDR1 and CDR2 (germline): LNHDA, SQIVND (reference sequence). Trimming cost V 6 bases and J 6 bases, with 14 bases left between them. CDR3: CASSHNRAAEAFF. The CDR3 DNA sequence: TGTGCCAGTAGCCATAACAGGGCGGCTGAAGCTTTCTTT.

The V call is TRBV9, the J call TRBJ1-1; D ambiguous. The germline V and J ends were trimmed by 1 base and 1 base, with 11 bases remaining between them. The germline gives CDR1 SGDLS, CDR2 YYNGEE. This CDR3 has 15 amino acids. CDR3 residues: CASSVFTGRNTEAFF. The CDR3 bases are TGTGCCAGCAGCGTATTCACGGGCAGGAACACTGAAGCTTTCTTT.

The chain recombines TRBV20-1 with TRBJ1-1, with D possibly matching TRBD1 (5 bases). This CDR3 has 11 amino acids. Germline CDR1 DFQATT, CDR2 SNEGSKA (reference sequence). The CDR3 DNA follows: TGCACCTCGACAGTGAACACTGAAGCTTTCTTT. Its translation is CTSTVNTEAFF.

The chain recombines TRBV6-6 with TRBJ2-2, with D possibly matching TRBD2 (5 bases). Germline lookup yields CDR1 MNHNY and CDR2 SVGAGI (reference sequence). Deletions cut 1 base from V and 6 bases from J, with 12 bases between. The CDR3 is 15 amino acids. The CDR3 spells CASSYFPYGAGELFF. In DNA, the CDR3 is TGTGCCAGCAGTTACTTTCCGTACGGGGCCGGGGAGCTGTTTTTT.